This TCR beta chain originates from a study of cytomegalovirus exposure and HLA in healthy donors. Broader study findings: It was confirmed in vitro that three of the CMV-associated chains were specific for CMV antigens. Presence/absence analyses treated sequencing depth as roughly uniform across donors.

Germline V gene lookup returns CDR1 MNHEY and CDR2 SMNVEV (reference sequence). With 3 bases removed from V and 0 bases from J, the gap between germline ends came to 14 bases. The CDR3 has 16 residues. Comment on this clone: The antigen remains unidentified.

Primers for the PCR totalled 60 Vbeta and 13 Jbeta. In the original analysis: A follow-up analysis tallied about 80 million unique TCR beta chains, approximately 10 million shared. Sequencing used immunoSEQ multiplex PCR; TCRdb keeps in-frame clones, though not all of them. V and J calls and clone size are those listed in that table; D and trimming were worked out from the DNA. The table has 55,000 or so clones, 75% to 85% seen once; the top ten hold 1.4% to 1.5%. Material for sequencing was PBMCs. The rearrangement joins TRBV27 to TRBJ1-2; no firm D call. The origin of this receptor is a female donor in good health and CMV-seronegative. DNA for the CDR3: TGTGCCAGCAGTTTGGGTTCCGGGATATCTAACTATGGCTACACCTTC. It encodes CASSLGSGISNYGYTF.